This TCR beta chain was captured in a study of T-cell memory formation after mild COVID-19. Study-wide background: In these data, TCR clusters were largely donor specific.

UMIs and sample barcodes were carried by the TCR alpha and TCR beta cDNA libraries that 5'RACE produced using constant-segment primers. TCRdb used MiXCR to reprocess the 5' RACE reads, holding one entry per CDR3 protein. This table holds about 140,000 distinct CDR3 sequences, around 15% found once. Concerning this clonotype: Its antigen is currently unknown.

Study-wide results and limits: Chiefly within CM and EM were the contracting CD4+ clones; CD8+ ones were within EMRA. Cross-reactive memory appears to have joined, as suggested by some responding clones showing up in pre-infection memory.

V trimming: 6 bases; J trimming: 3 bases; junction bases outside the gene matches: 8. CDR3 size: 15 residues. The germline gives CDR1 SNHLY, CDR2 FYNNEI. The clonotype comes from an adult woman who had mild COVID-19 (a few samples of this study predate the infection). Cell type and time point are not known. Sequencing input: PBMCs or a T cell subset sorted from them (not recorded which). The chain uses TRBV2 and TRBJ2-7; TRBD2 agrees at 10 bases. The CDR3 protein is CASSAAGGTFYEQYF. The CDR3 coding sequence is TGTGCCAGCAGCGCAGCGGGAGGGACCTTCTACGAGCAGTACTTC.